Following are 9 T cell receptor beta chains from one sample sequenced in a study of blood T cell repertoires in COVID-19. Sequencing was performed with immunoSEQ multiplex PCR; in TCRdb, only in-frame clones are kept and a portion is missing. Of 180,000 or so clones listed, around 90% are singletons. Sequencing input: peripheral blood. These receptors were collected from a woman between 50 and 59 years old with acute or convalescent COVID-19.

The chain uses TRBV30 and TRBJ1-4; D is undetermined. Trimming removed 2 bases at V and 12 bases at J, with 19 bases between. This CDR3 region has 14 residues. The germline CDR1 and CDR2 sequences are GTSNPN and SVGIG (reference sequence). CDR3 coding DNA: TGTGCCTGGAGTCCGGCCGGGAAAGGAGTGGAACTGTTTTTT. Residues: CAWSPAGKGVELFF.

This chain joins TRBV7-9 and TRBJ2-1; tentative D call: TRBD1 (5 bases). Germline V gene lookup returns CDR1 SEHNR and CDR2 FQNEAQ (reference sequence). Trimming cost V 5 bases and J 4 bases, with 18 bases left between them. The CDR3 is 16 residues long. CDR3: CASSPVTTGEYNEQFF. CDR3 in DNA: TGTGCCAGCAGCCCAGTTACTACAGGAGAATACAATGAGCAGTTCTTC.

The rearrangement uses TRBV7-6 and TRBJ2-1; D ambiguous. Germline CDR1 reads SGHVS; CDR2 reads FNYEAQ. This CDR3 spans 14 amino acids. V was shortened by 3 bases and J by 0 bases, with 6 bases between the two germline ends. DNA for the CDR3: TGTGCCAGCAGCTTGACGGGCTCCTACAATGAGCAGTTCTTC. Translating it yields CASSLTGSYNEQFF. The complete variable domain, with remaining parts taken from reference TRBV7-6 and TRBJ2-1, reads GAGVSQSPRYKVTKRGQDVALRCDPISGHVSLYWYRQALGQGPEFLTYFNYEAQQDKSGLPNDRFSAERPEGSISTLTIQRTEQRDSAMYRCASSLTGSYNEQFFGPGTRLTVL.

V and J are TRBV6-5 and TRBJ1-2, with 10 nucleotides matching TRBD1. The CDR3 extends over 15 amino acids. CDR1 and CDR2 from the germline V gene are MNHEY and SVGAGI. Trimming removed 6 bases from V and 4 bases from J; junction bases left unmatched: 8. The CDR3, as DNA: TGTGCCAGCAGGCCCGGACAGGGGGAATTCTATGGCTACACCTTC. This encodes CASRPGQGEFYGYTF.

The V gene is TRBV12-3 or TRBV12-4, the J gene TRBJ1-1; TRBD1 is a possible D gene (6 bases). V was clipped by 8 bases and J by 6 bases, with 16 bases between them. The CDR3 totals 13 residues. This chain's CDR3 is CASLNRESAEAFF. The DNA of the CDR3 is TGTGCCAGCTTAAACAGGGAATCCGCTGAAGCTTTCTTT.

The V gene is TRBV7-9, the J gene TRBJ1-4; D is unresolved. Germline V gene lookup returns CDR1 SEHNR and CDR2 FQNEAQ (reference sequence). The CDR3 totals 16 residues. V gave up 7 bases and J gave up 0 bases, with 15 bases separating them. The CDR3 region has the DNA TGTGCCAGCACCTCCCGAGGGAGTGCAACTAATGAAAAACTGTTTTTT. Its translation is CASTSRGSATNEKLFF.

This chain links TRBV7-9 with TRBJ2-7; a weak D match, TRBD1 (6 bases). Germline V lookup: CDR1 SEHNR, CDR2 FQNEAQ (reference sequence). The V gene lost 2 bases and the J gene lost 6 bases, with 14 bases spanning the gap. The CDR3 consists of 14 residues. For the CDR3, the DNA is TGTGCCAGCAGCTTAAATCAGGGGATCAGCGAGCAGTACTTC. Translation: CASSLNQGISEQYF.

V gene TRBV28 combines with J gene TRBJ1-1; D not certain. CDR3 length: 10 amino acids. The ends were cut back, 4 bases at V and 11 bases at J, with 8 bases in the middle. Germline V gene lookup returns CDR1 MDHEN and CDR2 SYDVKM. CDR3 coding DNA: TGTGCCAGCAGTTCCGGGTGGGCTTTCTTT. Its protein product is CASSSGWAFF.

The V call is TRBV6-5, the J call TRBJ1-2; 8 bases are a match to TRBD1. The germline CDR1 and CDR2 sequences are MNHEY and SVGAGI. The CDR3 runs 13 residues. The trim removed 5 bases at V and 6 bases at J, leaving 5 bases unmatched. The CDR3 is CASSTRTGNGYTF. In nucleotides, the CDR3 is TGTGCCAGCAGTACCCGGACAGGGAATGGCTACACCTTC.